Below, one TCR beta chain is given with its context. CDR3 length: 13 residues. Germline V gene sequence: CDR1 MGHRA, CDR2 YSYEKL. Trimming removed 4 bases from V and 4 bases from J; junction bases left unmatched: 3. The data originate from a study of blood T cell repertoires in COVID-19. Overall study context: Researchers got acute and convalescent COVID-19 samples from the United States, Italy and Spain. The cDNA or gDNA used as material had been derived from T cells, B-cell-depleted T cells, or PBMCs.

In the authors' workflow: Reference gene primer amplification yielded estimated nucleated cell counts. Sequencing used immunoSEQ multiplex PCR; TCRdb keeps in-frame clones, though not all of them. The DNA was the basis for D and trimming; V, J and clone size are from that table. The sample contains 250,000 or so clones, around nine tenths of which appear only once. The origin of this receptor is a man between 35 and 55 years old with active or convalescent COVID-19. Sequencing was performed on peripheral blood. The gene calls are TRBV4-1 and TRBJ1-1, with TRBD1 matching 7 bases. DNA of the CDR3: TGCGCCAGCAGCCCCGGGACAGTCACTGAAGCTTTCTTT. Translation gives CASSPGTVTEAFF.